Each of the 10 T cell receptor beta chains below was sequenced from the same sample in a study of tumor-infiltrating lymphocytes in primary liver carcinoma (TCRdb year 2017). Without any cell sorting, total RNA and DNA were extracted together from about 20-30 mg of bulk tissue using the AllPrep DNA/RNA mini kit. Sequencer: Illumina HiSeq 2500. TCRbeta-specific cDNA was reverse-transcribed from roughly 500 ng total RNA using a constant-region primer and ProtoScript II reverse transcriptase. Three nested multiplex PCR rounds, following a slightly modified ARM-PCR procedure, were used to build the TCRbeta libraries. Each of the first two PCR rounds ran for approximately 10 cycles and used multiplex TRBV1-TRBV30 forward primers together with a Cbeta reverse primer. TCRdb passed the public sequencing reads through fastp at Q25 and MiXCR, retaining productive beta sequences. Duplicate CDR3 protein sequences are folded into a single record with the most common DNA and genes. In all, the sample holds tens of thousands of distinct CDR3 sequences, and approximately 69% of those were seen once. The ten largest clones take up about 26% of the sample.

The sequenced material came from tumor-adjacent normal liver tissue. The receptors originated from a man in his forties with primary liver carcinoma and hepatitis B virus infection.

The gene calls are TRBV4-3 and TRBJ2-2; 9 bases are a match to TRBD2. The length of the CDR3 is 16 residues. Germline CDR1 reads LGHNA; CDR2 reads YSLEER. With V trimmed by 2 bases and J by 8 bases, 9 bases remained unmatched. The CDR3: CASSQSPSGNSGELFF. The CDR3 DNA reads as TGCGCCAGCAGCCAATCACCTAGCGGGAACAGTGGGGAGCTGTTTTTT.

This chain uses TRBV2 with TRBJ2-2, with D possibly matching TRBD1 (7 bases). CDR3 length: 14 residues. The V gene lost 8 bases and the J gene lost 6 bases, with 16 bases spanning the gap. Per the germline V gene, CDR1 is SNHLY and CDR2 is FYNNEI. The CDR3 nucleotides are TGTGCCAGCGGGCAGGGGGAGGAGTCCGGGGAGCTGTTTTTT. Its protein product is CASGQGEESGELFF.

As for this clonotype: Because it lacks the conserved phenylalanine or tryptophan at the end, this CDR3 is likely a read error. V gene TRBV12-3 or TRBV12-4 combines with J gene TRBJ1-1; D unclear. There are 13 residues in the CDR3. The CDR3 sequence is CASCFSTFTEAFS. The CDR3 bases are TGTGCCAGCTGTTTCAGCACCTTCACTGAAGCTTTCTCT.

This clonotype is a singleton in its sample. Because the CDR3 is missing its conserved closing phenylalanine or tryptophan, this is likely a read error. The V call is TRBV6-1, the J call TRBJ2-7; 7 bases align to TRBD1. This CDR3 is built from 14 residues. The germline V gene has CDR1 MNHNS and CDR2 SASEGT. The CDR3 here is CTSSERGQEDEQYL. The CDR3 coding sequence is TGTACCAGCAGTGAAAGGGGGCAGGAGGACGAGCAGTACCTC.

This clonotype showed up just a few times. This may come from a read error, since a much larger clone is one base off. This rearrangement joins TRBV7-8 to TRBJ2-3, with D unresolved. This CDR3 has 14 residues. V was shortened by 5 bases and J by 1 base, with 10 bases between the two germline ends. CDR1 is SGHVS and CDR2 is FQNEAQ in the germline V gene. The CDR3 spells CASSPAVGTDTQYF. The CDR3 DNA reads TGTGCCAGCAGCCCCGCGGTGGGCACAGATACGCAGTATTTT.

This clonotype was detected ten times or more. The chain recombines TRBV29-1 with TRBJ2-7; 11 nucleotides line up with TRBD1. The V gene end was trimmed by 4 bases and the J gene end by 2 bases; junction bases not matched to a gene: 4. This CDR3 has 14 amino acids. CDR1 and CDR2 from the germline V gene are SQVTM and ANQGSEA. CDR3 region: CSVVGQGVTYEQYF. DNA of the CDR3: TGCAGCGTTGTGGGACAGGGGGTGACCTACGAGCAGTACTTC.

This clonotype was observed a few times. The J gene is TRBJ1-4, the V gene TRBV4-1, with D hard to call. This CDR3 has 14 residues. CDR1 and CDR2 (germline): MGHRA, YSYEKL. V lost 3 bases and J 1 base, leaving 6 bases between the germline ends. The CDR3 sequence is CASSHSVTNEKLFF. CDR3 DNA sequence: TGCGCCAGCAGCCACTCAGTAACTAATGAAAAACTGTTTTTT.

As for this clonotype: One junction end disagrees with the germline gene, perhaps due to a read error. The chain has TRBV6-1 and TRBJ2-2, with D possibly TRBD2 on 6 matching bases. The CDR3 runs to 13 residues. Germline-derived CDR1 and CDR2 are MNHNS and SASEGT. This chain's CDR3 is CACSQGRGGDLFF. CDR3 bases: TGTGCCTGCAGCCAGGGTAGAGGCGGGGACCTGTTTTTT.

Only a few counts were recorded for this clonotype. A read error is possible here, since a much larger clone lies one base away. The chain employs TRBV5-1 and TRBJ2-5, with 13 bases that match TRBD2. There are 15 residues in the CDR3. The germline V gene encodes CDR1 SGHRS and CDR2 YFSETQ. The CDR3 reads CASSPGLAGKEAQYF. The DNA for the CDR3 is TGCGCCAGCAGCCCGGGACTAGCGGGAAAAGAGGCCCAGTACTTC.

This clonotype is a singleton in its sample. The genes are TRBV5-4 and TRBJ2-3; 12 bases line up with TRBD2. The CDR3 sequence is 16 residues long. V was clipped by 4 bases and J by 4 bases; unmatched bases: 7. Germline V gene data show CDR1 as SGHNT and CDR2 as YYREEE (reference sequence). In DNA, the CDR3 is TGTGCCAGCAGCGGTCTAGCGGGAGGGCTCTCAGATACGCAGTATTTT. It encodes CASSGLAGGLSDTQYF. The whole variable domain, filled in from reference TRBV5-4 and TRBJ2-3, reads ETGVTQSPTHLIKTRGQQVTLRCSSQSGHNTVSWYQQALGQGPQFIFQYYREEENGRGNFPPRFSGLQFPNYSSELNVNALELDDSALYLCASSGLAGGLSDTQYFGPGTRLTVL.